Below are 9 T cell receptor beta chains sequenced from a single sample in a study of blood T cell repertoires in COVID-19. Assay used: immunoSEQ multiplex PCR; TCRdb lists only in-frame clones, some missing. The data contain 100,000 to 150,000 clones, about four fifths of them singletons. The sample consisted of peripheral blood. These TCRs come from a man in his 60s with acute or convalescent COVID-19.

The chain joins TRBV18 to TRBJ1-1; D not certain. CDR1 is KGHSH and CDR2 is LQKENI in the germline V gene. The CDR3 contains 19 residues. V was clipped by 3 bases and J by 4 bases, with 27 bases between them. The CDR3 coding sequence is TGTGCCAGCTCACCGACCGGGATGGCAAATTTAGGTGGTAGCACTGAAGCTTTCTTT. It yields the protein CASSPTGMANLGGSTEAFF.

This clone has a single count. The chain couples TRBV30 to TRBJ2-7; D might be TRBD2 (6 bases). This CDR3 contains 14 residues. The V end lost 2 bases, the J end lost 5 bases, and 16 bases lay between the germline ends. Germline assignment: CDR1 GTSNPN and CDR2 SVGIG (reference sequence). CDR3 loop: CAWSRRARDHEQYF. CDR3 DNA sequence: TGTGCCTGGAGTAGGAGGGCCAGGGACCACGAGCAGTACTTC.

CDR3 DNA sequence: TGTGCCAGCAGCCCAATGCTGGGGTTTGGACATACCGGGGAGCTGTTTTTT. This encodes CASSPMLGFGHTGELFF. The gene calls are TRBV7-3 and TRBJ2-2; a weak D match, TRBD1 (5 bases). The CDR3 runs to 17 residues. Germline CDR1 is SGHTA and CDR2 is FQGTGA. V was clipped by 5 bases and J by 5 bases, with 21 bases between them.

The chain is built from TRBV3-1 (or the pseudogene TRBV3-2) and TRBJ2-7; 10 bases fit TRBD2. With 5 bases clipped from V and 2 bases from J, the junction kept 9 bases outside the gene matches. Germline V gene lookup returns CDR1 LGHDT and CDR2 YNNKEL (reference sequence). The CDR3 contains 16 residues. The CDR3 reads CASSSGRTSGPYEQYF. CDR3 nucleotide sequence: TGTGCCAGCAGCTCGGGGAGGACTAGCGGTCCCTACGAGCAGTACTTC.

The chain has TRBV5-8 and TRBJ2-5, with TRBD1 matching 9 bases. The ends lost 4 bases at V and 5 bases at J; junction bases unmatched: 9. CDR1 and CDR2 (germline): SGHTS, YDEGEE. The CDR3 spans 15 residues. The CDR3 is CASSPGTGRIETQYF. The CDR3 nucleotides read TGTGCCAGCAGCCCCGGGACAGGGAGGATCGAGACCCAGTACTTC.

J is TRBJ2-2 and V is TRBV5-1; TRBD2 is a possible D gene (5 bases). The germline gives CDR1 SGHRS, CDR2 YFSETQ. The CDR3 loop spans 16 amino acids. Trimming removed 0 bases at V and 7 bases at J, with 16 bases between. This CDR3 reads CASSLAVRPEGGELFF. The CDR3 coding sequence is TGCGCCAGCAGCTTGGCCGTTCGGCCCGAGGGCGGGGAGCTGTTTTTT. Full variable domain (outside the CDR3, taken from reference TRBV5-1 and TRBJ2-2): KAGVTQTPRYLIKTRGQQVTLSCSPISGHRSVSWYQQTPGQGLQFLFEYFSETQRNKGNFPGRFSGRQFSNSRSEMNVSTLELGDSALYLCASSLAVRPEGGELFFGEGSRLTVL.

The chain joins TRBV5-1 to TRBJ1-2; D not certain. CDR1 and CDR2 from the germline V gene are SGHRS and YFSETQ. The CDR3 consists of 12 residues. Trimming shortened V by 1 base and J by 5 bases, and 6 bases separated the two germline ends. In nucleotides, the CDR3 is TGCGCCAGCAGCTTGCGAGGTTATGGCTACACCTTC. Translated, it gives CASSLRGYGYTF.

J is TRBJ1-5 and V is TRBV5-6; the match to TRBD1 covers 7 bases. CDR1 is SGHDT, CDR2 YYEEEE, per germline. The V segment lost 3 bases and the J segment 0 bases; nucleotides outside the gene matches: 6. CDR3 length: 16 residues. DNA of the CDR3: TGTGCCAGCAGCTCTCAGGGACAGTATAGCAATCAGCCCCAGCATTTT. Translated: CASSSQGQYSNQPQHF.

The chain links TRBV3-1 (or the pseudogene TRBV3-2) to TRBJ2-7; the match to TRBD1 covers 7 bases. Germline trimming cut 4 bases from V and 0 bases from J; bases unmatched to any gene: 3. The CDR3 is 14 amino acids. Germline loops: CDR1 LGHDT, CDR2 YNNKEL (reference sequence). Here the CDR3 reads CASSLGQVSYEQYF. As DNA, the CDR3 is TGTGCCAGCAGCCTTGGACAGGTCTCCTACGAGCAGTACTTC.